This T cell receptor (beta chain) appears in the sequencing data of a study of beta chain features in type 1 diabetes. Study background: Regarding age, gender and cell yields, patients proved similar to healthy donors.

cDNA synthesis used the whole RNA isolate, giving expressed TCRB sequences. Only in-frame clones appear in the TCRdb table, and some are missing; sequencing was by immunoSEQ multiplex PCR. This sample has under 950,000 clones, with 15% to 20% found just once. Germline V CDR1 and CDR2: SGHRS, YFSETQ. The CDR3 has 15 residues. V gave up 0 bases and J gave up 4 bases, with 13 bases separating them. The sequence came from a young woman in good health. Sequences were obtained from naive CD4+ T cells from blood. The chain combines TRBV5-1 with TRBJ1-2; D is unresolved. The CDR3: CASSLEGYPSYGYTF. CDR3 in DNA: TGCGCCAGCAGCTTGGAAGGTTACCCCAGCTATGGCTACACCTTC. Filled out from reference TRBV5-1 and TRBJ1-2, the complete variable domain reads KAGVTQTPRYLIKTRGQQVTLSCSPISGHRSVSWYQQTPGQGLQFLFEYFSETQRNKGNFPGRFSGRQFSNSRSEMNVSTLELGDSALYLCASSLEGYPSYGYTFGSGTRLTVV.